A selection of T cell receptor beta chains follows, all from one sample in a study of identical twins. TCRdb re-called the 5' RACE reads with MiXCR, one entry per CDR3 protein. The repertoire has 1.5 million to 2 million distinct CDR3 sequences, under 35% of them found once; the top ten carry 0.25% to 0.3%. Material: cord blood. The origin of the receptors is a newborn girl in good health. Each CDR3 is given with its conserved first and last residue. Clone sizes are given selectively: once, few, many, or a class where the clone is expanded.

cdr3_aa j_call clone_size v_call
CASSQDRGSSSYEQYF TRBJ2-7 few TRBV4-2
CASSQGYEQCF TRBJ2-5 NA TRBV27
CASSLSPGRQVNYGYTF TRBJ1-2 many TRBV27
CAWSTTIRQVANTEAFF TRBJ1-1 NA TRBV30
CASSIGQYSNQPQHF TRBJ1-5 NA TRBV19
CASSQVPLDGGDEQYF NA NA TRBV4-1
CAIRPLDRDRTEGYTF TRBJ1-2 NA TRBV10-3
CASSQTPLEGYTF TRBJ1-2 few TRBV4-1
CAISARGSGNTIYF TRBJ1-3 few TRBV10-3
CASSLLSRVAPHEQFF TRBJ2-1 NA TRBV13
CASSYSAGADYEQYF TRBJ2-7 few TRBV6-6
CASSEVGAPSGELFF TRBJ2-2 NA TRBV6-1
CASSPRSRDGYTF TRBJ1-2 NA TRBV6-6
CASSLVNAYEQYF TRBJ2-7 NA TRBV13
CSVGSRGLRDRNYEQYF TRBJ2-7 NA TRBV29-1
CSARQDLYEQYF TRBJ2-7 few TRBV20-1
CASSLLGAGGLANTGELFF TRBJ2-2 NA TRBV7-2
CASSFGGRPGDHDSPLHF TRBJ1-6 NA TRBV27
CASSPHHRGNTEAFF TRBJ1-1 NA TRBV12-3/TRBV12-4
CASSYGAARRRPNNEQFF TRBJ2-1 NA TRBV6-5
CASRTGNLMNTEAFF TRBJ1-1 once TRBV6-1
CASSLWDRQYNEQFF TRBJ2-1 NA TRBV18
CASSPREGKTEAFF TRBJ1-1 NA TRBV5-1
CTSRQGITQPQHF TRBJ1-5 few TRBV25-1
CASSYSAGGDQETQYF TRBJ2-5 few TRBV6-2/TRBV6-3
CASSLRWALDQPQHF TRBJ1-5 NA TRBV5-8
CASSYVGQGGRYLAKNIQYF TRBJ2-4 NA TRBV6-5
CASSFFRATEAFF TRBJ1-1 few TRBV12-3/TRBV12-4
CASQEAMNEQYF NA few TRBV2
CASSLRERGTGEQFF TRBJ2-1 NA TRBV7-8
CASRPGQTNTGELFF TRBJ2-2 once TRBV27
CAISKADPSSYNEQFF TRBJ2-1 few TRBV10-3
CASSPGTSGAFEEQFF TRBJ2-1 NA TRBV9
CASSFGQLNEQFF TRBJ2-1 few TRBV12-3/TRBV12-4
CASSTAVPSGRAGVWNEQFF TRBJ2-1 few TRBV3-1
CSVRLSGANVLTF TRBJ2-6 many TRBV29-1
CSARASGPYEQYF TRBJ2-7 NA TRBV20-1
CASSQGGQEKLFF TRBJ1-4 NA TRBV4-1
CSARAGKGIQYF TRBJ2-4 NA TRBV20-1
CASSLALASGREEDTRYF TRBJ2-3 NA TRBV7-2
CASSQRDEFTDTQYF TRBJ2-3 NA TRBV4-1
CSARGLVRNEQYF TRBJ2-5 NA TRBV20-1
CASSFLATYTEAFF TRBJ1-1 NA TRBV13
CSAIPGLAGGLQLDEQFF TRBJ2-1 NA TRBV20-1
CASSDLDQPQHF TRBJ1-5 few TRBV25-1
CASSEARQGEYF TRBJ2-5 few TRBV6-1
CASSVGLVGYNEQFF TRBJ2-1 few TRBV2
CASSVFGRGEQYF TRBJ2-7 NA TRBV2
CASRWSGGAEQFF TRBJ2-1 once TRBV6-2/TRBV6-3
CASQGRGADEKLFF TRBJ1-4 few TRBV27
CAWGLAQITDTQYF TRBJ2-3 NA TRBV30
CASSDGGRPAFGDTQYF TRBJ2-3 few TRBV25-1
CASREAANQPQHF TRBJ1-5 many TRBV10-2
CASSFTSLGDEQYF TRBJ2-7 few TRBV5-1
CASGLVVGQGPTEAFF TRBJ1-1 NA TRBV12-5
CSARERGETQYF TRBJ2-5 few TRBV20-1
CSANTGTQYF TRBJ2-3 NA TRBV20-1
CSASRGHLDTEAFF TRBJ1-1 NA TRBV20-1
CASSGLSTGVQYF TRBJ2-7 NA TRBV2
CASSLDRGWGNEQYF TRBJ2-7 NA TRBV5-1